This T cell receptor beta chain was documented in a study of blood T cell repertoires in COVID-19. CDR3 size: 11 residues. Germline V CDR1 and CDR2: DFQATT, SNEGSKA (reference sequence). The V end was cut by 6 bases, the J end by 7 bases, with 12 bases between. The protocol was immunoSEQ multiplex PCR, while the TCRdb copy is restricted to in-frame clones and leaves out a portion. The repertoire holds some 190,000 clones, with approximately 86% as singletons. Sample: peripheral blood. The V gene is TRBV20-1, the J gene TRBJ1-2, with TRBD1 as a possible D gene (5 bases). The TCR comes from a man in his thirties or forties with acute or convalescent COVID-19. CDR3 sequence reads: CSASGGRGYTF. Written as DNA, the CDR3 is TGCAGTGCCAGCGGGGGTCGTGGCTACACCTTC.